This T cell receptor (beta chain) was captured in a study of cytomegalovirus exposure and HLA in healthy donors. Germline V lookup: CDR1 SGHVS, CDR2 FNYEAQ. Germline trimming cut 2 bases from V and 5 bases from J; bases unmatched to any gene: 7. The CDR3 contains 16 residues. Study-level results: In the analysis, some V segments, TRBV6-2 and TRBV6-3 included, were excluded as indistinguishable. Across donors, sequencing depth was assumed by presence/absence analyses to be roughly uniform. Accurate prediction of most subjects' HLA-A and HLA-B alleles from TCR beta sequences was reported.

In the PCR, 60 Vbeta and 13 Jbeta primers were used. Original methodology: Some 80 million unique TCR beta chains, some 11 million shared, were counted in a later analysis. Measured with immunoSEQ multiplex PCR; TCRdb has only the in-frame clones, and not every one. That table furnishes V, J and clone size, whereas the DNA furnished D and trimming. The sample totals about 190,000 clones. In regard to this clone: Its antigen is undetermined.

Sequencing was performed on PBMCs. The receptor's source is a man under 40 in good health and CMV-seronegative. The chain uses TRBV7-6 and TRBJ2-7; 12 bases map to TRBD2. CDR3: CASSLSSGGAGDEQYF. The CDR3 region has the DNA TGTGCCAGCAGCTTATCTAGCGGGGGGGCCGGTGACGAGCAGTACTTC.